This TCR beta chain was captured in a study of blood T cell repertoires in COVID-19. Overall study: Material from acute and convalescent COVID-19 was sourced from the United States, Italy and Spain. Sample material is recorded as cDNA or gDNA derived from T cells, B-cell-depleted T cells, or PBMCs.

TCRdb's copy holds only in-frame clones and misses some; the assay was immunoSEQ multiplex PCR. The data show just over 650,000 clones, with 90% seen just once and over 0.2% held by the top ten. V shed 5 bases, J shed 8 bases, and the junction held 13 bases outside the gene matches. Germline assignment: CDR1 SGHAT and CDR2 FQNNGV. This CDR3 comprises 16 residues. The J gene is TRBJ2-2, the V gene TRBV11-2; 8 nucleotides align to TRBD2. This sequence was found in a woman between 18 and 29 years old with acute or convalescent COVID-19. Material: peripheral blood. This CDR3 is CASSPYGLASSGELFF. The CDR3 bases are TGTGCCAGCAGCCCATACGGACTAGCATCGTCGGGGGAGCTGTTTTTT.